This T cell receptor beta chain was sequenced for a study of T cells after yellow fever vaccination. The study, taken as a whole, reports: Peaking on day 5 versus 15, the secondary response was faster but weaker.

This clonotype was picked up many times. Its antigen is not known. TCRdb processed the 5' RACE reads anew with MiXCR; each CDR3 protein has one entry. The data contain under 150,000 distinct CDR3 sequences, 7.7% of them singletons. The material sequenced was CD4+ T cells sorted from PBMCs, taken 5 days after the yellow fever booster vaccination. The origin of this receptor is a man in his thirties or forties who received the YFV17D yellow fever vaccine.

The CDR3 protein is CSAIPRDRGYEQYF. CDR3 nucleotides: TGCAGTGCTATTCCACGGGACAGAGGCTACGAGCAGTACTTC. The V call is TRBV20-1, the J call TRBJ2-7, with 7 bases matching TRBD1. Germline trimming cut 4 bases from V and 3 bases from J; bases unmatched to any gene: 9. From germline, CDR1 is DFQATT and CDR2 SNEGSKA (reference sequence). CDR3 length: 14 residues.